A single sample is the source of the 9 T cell receptor beta chains below, sequenced in a study of blood T cell repertoires in COVID-19. The table came from immunoSEQ multiplex PCR; TCRdb's copy has only in-frame clones and leaves some out. In the table there are roughly 100,000 clones, roughly 89% of which are singletons. Material for sequencing was peripheral blood. These receptors were collected from a woman of 80 years or more in a cohort sampled during active COVID-19.

The chain is built from TRBV5-1 and TRBJ2-3, with TRBD1 matching over 8 bases. The CDR3 extends over 14 amino acids. The germline gives CDR1 SGHRS, CDR2 YFSETQ. V shed 1 base, J shed 4 bases, and the junction held 2 bases outside the gene matches. The CDR3 spells CASSLLQGADTQYF. CDR3 nucleotide sequence: TGCGCCAGCAGCTTGTTACAGGGGGCAGATACGCAGTATTTT.

This rearrangement joins TRBV2 to TRBJ2-7; the match to TRBD1 covers 7 bases. V lost 5 bases, J lost 6 bases, and 7 bases stayed unmatched. The germline gives CDR1 SNHLY, CDR2 FYNNEI. There are 13 residues in the CDR3. The CDR3 DNA reads TGTGCCAGCAGTAACGCGGCAGGGGGCGAGCAGTACTTC. Its translation: CASSNAAGGEQYF.

The chain uses TRBV6-6 and TRBJ1-6, with 7 nucleotides matching TRBD1. V lost 8 bases and J lost 14; bases outside the gene matches: 9. CDR1 MNHNY and CDR2 SVGAGI come from the germline V gene (reference sequence). CDR3 length equals 12 residues. The CDR3 reads CASHRQGRALHF. The CDR3, as DNA: TGTGCCAGCCATCGACAGGGAAGGGCCCTCCACTTT.

The V gene is TRBV19, the J gene TRBJ2-2, with a tentative D call TRBD2 (6 bases). V was cut by 10 bases and J by 1 base, with 16 bases left in between. The CDR3 covers 15 residues. Germline V lookup: CDR1 LNHDA, CDR2 SQIVND (reference sequence). CDR3 protein: CATKHGTLNTGELFF. CDR3 nucleotide sequence: TGTGCCACCAAACACGGGACTTTGAACACCGGGGAGCTGTTTTTT.

This clone came up once. The V gene is TRBV2, the J gene TRBJ2-5; 15 positions agree with TRBD2. Germline CDR1 is SNHLY and CDR2 is FYNNEI. V was pared by 5 bases and J by 3 bases, with 4 bases of the junction left unmatched. The CDR3 length is 16 residues. The CDR3 loop is CASSPGTSGGKETQYF. The CDR3 nucleotides read TGTGCCAGCAGTCCCGGGACTAGCGGGGGGAAAGAGACCCAGTACTTC. Together with reference TRBV2 and TRBJ2-5, the CDR3 gives the full variable domain: EPEVTQTPSHQVTQMGQEVILRCVPISNHLYFYWYRQILGQKVEFLVSFYNNEISEKSEIFDDQFSVERPDGSNFTLKIRSTKLEDSAMYFCASSPGTSGGKETQYFGPGTRLLVL.

V is TRBV5-1 and J is TRBJ2-7, with D possibly being TRBD1 (6 bases). Trimming removed 0 bases at V and 2 bases at J, with 15 bases between. CDR1 and CDR2 (germline): SGHRS, YFSETQ. This CDR3 comprises 16 residues. The CDR3 region is CASSLDTGSPPYEQYF. CDR3 in DNA: TGCGCCAGCAGCTTGGATACAGGGAGTCCCCCCTACGAGCAGTACTTC.

This rearrangement joins TRBV6-5 to TRBJ2-7, with D maybe TRBD2 (5 bases). V was shortened by 4 bases and J by 7 bases, with 17 bases between the two germline ends. The length of the CDR3 is 14 residues. Germline V lookup: CDR1 MNHEY, CDR2 SVGAGI. The CDR3 reads CASSFGRQTGEQYF. The CDR3 nucleotides are TGTGCCAGCAGTTTTGGACGCCAAACGGGAGAGCAGTACTTC.

The V gene is TRBV15, the J gene TRBJ2-3; no reliable D call. Deletions cut 0 bases from V and 7 bases from J, with 5 bases between. The CDR3 spans 12 residues. Germline CDR1 LNHNV, CDR2 YYDKDF (reference sequence). In DNA form, the CDR3 reads TGTGCCACCAGCAGAGATCCGTATACGCAGTATTTT. This codes for CATSRDPYTQYF.

V is TRBV5-1 and J is TRBJ2-1, with 7 bases aligning to TRBD2. Germline values: CDR1 SGHRS, CDR2 YFSETQ. Trimming took 2 bases from V and 1 from J; bases not matched to a gene: 3. The CDR3 is made up of 15 amino acids. Here the CDR3 DNA reads TGCGCCAGCAGCTTAGCGGGACCGTCCTACAATGAGCAGTTCTTC. Translating gives CASSLAGPSYNEQFF.